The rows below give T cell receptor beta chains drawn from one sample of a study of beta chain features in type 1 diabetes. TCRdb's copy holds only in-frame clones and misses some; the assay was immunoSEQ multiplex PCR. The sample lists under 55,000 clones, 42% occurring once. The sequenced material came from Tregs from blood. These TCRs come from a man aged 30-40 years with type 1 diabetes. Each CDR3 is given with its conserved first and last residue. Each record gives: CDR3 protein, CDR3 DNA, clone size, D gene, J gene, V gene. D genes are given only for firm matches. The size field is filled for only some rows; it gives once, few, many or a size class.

CDR3aa: CASSQGGTGDNSPLHF
CDR3nt: TGTGCCAGCAGCCAAGGTGGGACAGGGGATAATTCACCCCTCCACTTT
abundance: NA
d_gene: TRBD1
j_gene: TRBJ1-6
v_gene: TRBV4-2

CDR3aa: CASSGANWNTEAFF
CDR3nt: TGTGCCAGCAGTGGGGCGAATTGGAACACTGAAGCTTTCTTT
abundance: few
d_gene: NA
j_gene: TRBJ1-1
v_gene: TRBV2

CDR3aa: CASMAANTGELFF
CDR3nt: TGTGCCAGCATGGCGGCGAACACCGGGGAGCTGTTTTTT
abundance: few
d_gene: NA
j_gene: TRBJ2-2
v_gene: TRBV2

CDR3aa: CASSEVGGAYGYTF
CDR3nt: TGTGCCAGCAGTGAAGTAGGCGGGGCTTATGGCTACACCTTC
abundance: NA
d_gene: NA
j_gene: TRBJ1-2
v_gene: TRBV2

CDR3aa: CASSPGNRNYEQYF
CDR3nt: TGTGCCAGCAGCCCTGGCAACAGGAACTACGAGCAGTACTTC
abundance: NA
d_gene: NA
j_gene: TRBJ2-7
v_gene: TRBV9

CDR3aa: CASSSQDRHNEQFF
CDR3nt: TGTGCCAGCAGCTCCCAGGACAGACACAATGAGCAGTTCTTC
abundance: NA
d_gene: NA
j_gene: TRBJ2-1
v_gene: TRBV5-4

CDR3aa: CASSSTSTGRTSGSFQADTQYF
CDR3nt: TGCGCCAGCAGCTCGACCTCTACAGGGAGGACTAGCGGGAGTTTTCAGGCAGATACGCAGTATTTT
abundance: few
d_gene: TRBD2
j_gene: TRBJ2-3
v_gene: TRBV5-1

CDR3aa: CASSLTFPLAARGFEQFF
CDR3nt: TGCGCCAGCAGCCTGACTTTTCCTCTAGCGGCCAGAGGATTCGAGCAGTTCTTC
abundance: few
d_gene: TRBD2
j_gene: TRBJ2-1
v_gene: TRBV4-1

CDR3aa: CASSEVGTGEDTQYF
CDR3nt: TGCGCCAGCTCCGAAGTCGGGACAGGGGAAGATACGCAGTATTTT
abundance: NA
d_gene: TRBD1
j_gene: TRBJ2-3
v_gene: TRBV5-1

CDR3aa: CASSRASGPNTGELFF
CDR3nt: TGTGCCAGCAGCCGGGCTAGCGGGCCGAACACCGGGGAGCTGTTTTTT
abundance: NA
d_gene: TRBD2
j_gene: TRBJ2-2
v_gene: TRBV9

CDR3aa: CASTRGMGEQYF
CDR3nt: TGTGCCAGCACCCGGGGGATGGGCGAGCAGTACTTC
abundance: NA
d_gene: NA
j_gene: TRBJ2-7
v_gene: TRBV28

CDR3aa: CASSADFYNEQFF
CDR3nt: TGTGCCAGCAGCGCGGACTTCTACAATGAGCAGTTCTTC
abundance: NA
d_gene: NA
j_gene: TRBJ2-1
v_gene: TRBV9

CDR3aa: CSVEGLAGGPSGELFF
CDR3nt: TGCAGCGTTGAGGGACTAGCGGGAGGGCCGTCCGGGGAGCTGTTTTTT
abundance: NA
d_gene: TRBD2
j_gene: TRBJ2-2
v_gene: TRBV29-1

CDR3aa: CASSRLLSHEQYF
CDR3nt: TGTGCCAGCAGTCGACTACTCTCCCACGAGCAGTACTTC
abundance: once
d_gene: NA
j_gene: TRBJ2-7
v_gene: TRBV27

CDR3aa: CASSVDPGAKDGYTF
CDR3nt: TGTGCCAGCAGCGTAGATCCAGGGGCTAAGGATGGCTACACCTTC
abundance: NA
d_gene: NA
j_gene: TRBJ1-2
v_gene: TRBV9

CDR3aa: CASSRSPDTEAFF
CDR3nt: TGTGCCAGCTCACGGTCCCCAGACACTGAAGCTTTCTTT
abundance: NA
d_gene: NA
j_gene: TRBJ1-1
v_gene: TRBV18

CDR3aa: CAWSVRSYGRATYEQYF
CDR3nt: TGTGCCTGGAGTGTACGCTCATACGGGAGGGCCACCTACGAGCAGTACTTC
abundance: NA
d_gene: TRBD2
j_gene: TRBJ2-7
v_gene: TRBV30

CDR3aa: CSVEDFSAGANVLTF
CDR3nt: TGCAGCGTTGAAGATTTTTCGGCTGGGGCCAACGTCCTGACTTTC
abundance: NA
d_gene: NA
j_gene: TRBJ2-6
v_gene: TRBV29-1

CDR3aa: CAWSEGQGGGNQPQHF
CDR3nt: TGTGCCTGGAGTGAGGGACAGGGTGGCGGCAATCAGCCCCAGCATTTT
abundance: NA
d_gene: TRBD1
j_gene: TRBJ1-5
v_gene: TRBV30

CDR3aa: CSVLTGTYYSNEQFF
CDR3nt: TGCAGCGTTTTGACCGGGACTTACTATTCCAATGAGCAGTTCTTC
abundance: NA
d_gene: NA
j_gene: TRBJ2-1
v_gene: TRBV29-1

CDR3aa: CASSPGLVGNTGELFF
CDR3nt: TGTGCCAGCAGCCCCGGACTAGTTGGGAACACCGGGGAGCTGTTTTTT
abundance: NA
d_gene: TRBD2
j_gene: TRBJ2-2
v_gene: TRBV7-6

CDR3aa: CASSLASGTLGEQFF
CDR3nt: TGTGCCAGCAGTCTGGCTAGCGGGACTTTGGGTGAGCAGTTCTTC
abundance: few
d_gene: TRBD2
j_gene: TRBJ2-1
v_gene: TRBV6-5

CDR3aa: CASNLGGSSYNEQFF
CDR3nt: TGTGCCAGCAACCTGGGCGGGAGCTCCTACAATGAGCAGTTCTTC
abundance: few
d_gene: TRBD2
j_gene: TRBJ2-1
v_gene: TRBV11-2

CDR3aa: CASSLAGPGEQFF
CDR3nt: TGTGCCAGCTCCCTAGCGGGGCCCGGCGAGCAGTTCTTC
abundance: few
d_gene: TRBD2
j_gene: TRBJ2-1
v_gene: TRBV6-1

CDR3aa: CASRAGDSQTYGYTF
CDR3nt: TGTGCCAGCAGGGCCGGGGACAGTCAAACCTATGGCTACACCTTC
abundance: few
d_gene: TRBD1
j_gene: TRBJ1-2
v_gene: TRBV6-1